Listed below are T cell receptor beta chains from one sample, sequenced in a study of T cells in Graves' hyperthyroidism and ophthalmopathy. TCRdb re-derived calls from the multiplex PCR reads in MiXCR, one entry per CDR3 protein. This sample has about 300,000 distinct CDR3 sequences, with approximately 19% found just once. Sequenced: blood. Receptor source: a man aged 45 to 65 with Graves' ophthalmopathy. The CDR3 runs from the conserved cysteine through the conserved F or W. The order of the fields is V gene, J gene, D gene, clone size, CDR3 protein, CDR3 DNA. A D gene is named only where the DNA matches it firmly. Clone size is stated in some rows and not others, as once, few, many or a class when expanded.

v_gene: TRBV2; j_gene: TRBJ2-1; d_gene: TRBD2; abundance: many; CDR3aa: CASSLADFNEQFF; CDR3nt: TGTGCCAGCAGCCTAGCGGATTTCAATGAGCAGTTCTTC
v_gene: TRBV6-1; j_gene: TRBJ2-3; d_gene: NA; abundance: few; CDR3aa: CASRGGHVRDQPQYF; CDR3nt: TGTGCCAGCAGGGGGGGACATGTTAGAGATCAGCCCCAGTATTTT
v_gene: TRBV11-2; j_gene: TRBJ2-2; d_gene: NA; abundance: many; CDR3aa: CASSLRTASTGELFF; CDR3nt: TGTGCCAGCAGCCTTCGGACAGCTTCCACCGGGGAGCTGTTTTTT
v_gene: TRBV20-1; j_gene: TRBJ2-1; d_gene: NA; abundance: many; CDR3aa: CSARDHNRRLRQVEQFF; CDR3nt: TGCAGTGCTAGAGATCATAATCGTCGGCTGCGGCAGGTTGAGCAGTTCTTC
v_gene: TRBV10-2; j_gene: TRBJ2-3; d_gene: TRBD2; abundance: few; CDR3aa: CASSESGEGRLDTQYF; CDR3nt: TGCGCCAGCAGTGAATCGGGGGAGGGCCGGCTCGATACGCAGTATTTT
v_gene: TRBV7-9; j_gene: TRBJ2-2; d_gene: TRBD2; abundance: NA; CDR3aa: CASSLVPSGSWKGGELFF; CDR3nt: TGTGCCAGCAGCTTAGTACCTAGCGGGAGCTGGAAGGGCGGGGAGCTGTTTTTT
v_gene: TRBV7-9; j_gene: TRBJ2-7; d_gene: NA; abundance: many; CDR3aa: CASSPGTTAYEQYF; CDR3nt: TGTGCCAGCAGCCCCGGTACCACGGCCTACGAGCAGTACTTC
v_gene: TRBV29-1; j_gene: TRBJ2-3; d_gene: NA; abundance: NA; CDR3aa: CSVGVQLTDTQYF; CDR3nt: TGCAGCGTTGGAGTGCAGCTCACAGATACGCAGTATTTT
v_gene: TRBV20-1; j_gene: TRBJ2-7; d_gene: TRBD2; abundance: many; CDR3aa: CSARDPNSWTSGTHEQYF; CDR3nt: TGCAGTGCTAGAGATCCAAATTCCTGGACTAGCGGGACCCACGAGCAGTACTTC
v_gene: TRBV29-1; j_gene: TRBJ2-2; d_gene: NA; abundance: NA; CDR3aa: CSVGGPRRGGELFF; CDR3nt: TGCAGCGTTGGGGGGCCCCGACGGGGCGGGGAGCTGTTTTTT
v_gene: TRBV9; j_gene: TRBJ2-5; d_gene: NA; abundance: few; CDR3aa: CASSVSGMPKKTQYF; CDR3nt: TGTGCCAGCAGCGTATCCGGGATGCCTAAAAAGACCCAGTACTTC
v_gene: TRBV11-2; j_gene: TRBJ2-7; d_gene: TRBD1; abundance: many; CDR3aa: CASSLRGQGMSYEQYF; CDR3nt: TGTGCCAGCAGCTTACGGGGACAGGGAATGTCCTACGAGCAGTACTTC
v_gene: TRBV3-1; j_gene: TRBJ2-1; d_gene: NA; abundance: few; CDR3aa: CASSRLAFSYNEQFF; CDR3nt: TGTGCCAGCAGCCGGTTGGCCTTCTCCTACAATGAGCAGTTCTTC
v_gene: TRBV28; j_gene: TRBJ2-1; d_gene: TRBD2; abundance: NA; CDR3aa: CASSSHGRADYNEQFF; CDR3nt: TGTGCCAGCAGTTCACACGGGAGGGCCGACTACAATGAGCAGTTCTTC
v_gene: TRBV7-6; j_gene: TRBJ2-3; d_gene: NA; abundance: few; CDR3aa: CASSPGVVTDTQYF; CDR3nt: TGTGCCAGCAGCCCAGGGGTAGTCACGGATACGCAGTATTTT
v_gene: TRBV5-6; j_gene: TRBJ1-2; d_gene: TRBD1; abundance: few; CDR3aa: CASSLYQGQGYTF; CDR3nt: TGTGCCAGCAGCTTGTACCAGGGACAGGGCTACACCTTC
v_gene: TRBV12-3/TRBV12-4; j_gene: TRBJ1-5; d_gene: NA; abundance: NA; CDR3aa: CASRLTWRNSNQPQHF; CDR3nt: TGTGCCAGCAGGCTGACCTGGCGGAATAGCAATCAGCCCCAGCATTTT
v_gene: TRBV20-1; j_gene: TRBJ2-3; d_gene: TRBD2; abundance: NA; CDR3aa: CSATPLAGVVDTQYF; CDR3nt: TGCAGTGCGACGCCCCTAGCGGGAGTGGTAGATACGCAGTATTTT
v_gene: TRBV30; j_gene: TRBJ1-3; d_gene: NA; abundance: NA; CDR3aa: CAWTTIMGGRGNTIYF; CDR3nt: TGTGCCTGGACCACTATTATGGGGGGCCGAGGAAACACCATATATTTT
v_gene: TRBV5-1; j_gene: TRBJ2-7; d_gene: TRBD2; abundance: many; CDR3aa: CASSLQTSGSRAHEQYF; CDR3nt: TGCGCCAGCAGCTTGCAAACTAGCGGGAGCAGGGCCCACGAGCAGTACTTC
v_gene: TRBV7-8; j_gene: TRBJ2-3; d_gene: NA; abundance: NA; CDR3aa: CASSVWGPTDTQYF; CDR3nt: TGTGCCAGCAGCGTCTGGGGCCCCACAGATACGCAGTATTTT
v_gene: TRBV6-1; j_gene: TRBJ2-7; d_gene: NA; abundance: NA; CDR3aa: CASRGAFDEQYF; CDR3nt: TGTGCCAGTCGGGGCGCATTCGACGAGCAGTACTTC
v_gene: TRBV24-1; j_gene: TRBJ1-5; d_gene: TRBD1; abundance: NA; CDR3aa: CATSRTGDRPQHF; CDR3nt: TGTGCCACCAGCCGGACAGGGGACCGACCCCAGCATTTT
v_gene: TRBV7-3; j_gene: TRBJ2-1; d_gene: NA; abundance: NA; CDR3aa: CASSPIVRVEYNEQFF; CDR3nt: TGTGCCAGCAGCCCCATTGTGAGAGTTGAATACAATGAGCAGTTCTTC
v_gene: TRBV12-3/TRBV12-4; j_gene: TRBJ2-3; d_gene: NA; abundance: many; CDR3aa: CASSISTDTQYF; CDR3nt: TGTGCCAGCAGCATTAGCACAGATACGCAGTATTTT
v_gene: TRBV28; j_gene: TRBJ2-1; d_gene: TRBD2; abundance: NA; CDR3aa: CASSTPTSGNEQFF; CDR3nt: TGTGCCAGCAGTACCCCTACTAGCGGCAATGAGCAGTTCTTC
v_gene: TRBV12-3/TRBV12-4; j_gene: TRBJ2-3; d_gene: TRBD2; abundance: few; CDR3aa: CASSFSSGRAGTDTQYF; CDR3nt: TGTGCCAGCAGTTTCTCTAGCGGGAGGGCCGGCACAGATACGCAGTATTTT
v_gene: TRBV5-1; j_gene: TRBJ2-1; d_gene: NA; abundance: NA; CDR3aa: CASSLLFADEQFF; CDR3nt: TGCGCCAGCAGCTTGTTGTTCGCGGATGAGCAGTTCTTC
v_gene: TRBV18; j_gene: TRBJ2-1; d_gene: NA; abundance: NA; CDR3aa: CASSPGIPPDNEQFF; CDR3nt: TGTGCCAGCTCACCAGGTATCCCCCCGGACAATGAGCAGTTCTTC
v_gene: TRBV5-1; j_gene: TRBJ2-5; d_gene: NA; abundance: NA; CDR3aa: CASSLEGTQETQYF; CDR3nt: TGCGCCAGCAGCTTGGAAGGGACCCAAGAGACCCAGTACTTC
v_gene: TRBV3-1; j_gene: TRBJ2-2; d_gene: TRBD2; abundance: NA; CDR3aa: CASSQGGGLGGGELFF; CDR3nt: TGTGCCAGCAGCCAAGGGGGGGGACTAGGAGGCGGGGAGCTGTTTTTT
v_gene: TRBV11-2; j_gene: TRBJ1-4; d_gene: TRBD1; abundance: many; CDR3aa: CASSSGQGRAEKLFF; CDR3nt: TGTGCCAGCAGCTCAGGACAGGGGCGCGCTGAAAAACTGTTTTTT
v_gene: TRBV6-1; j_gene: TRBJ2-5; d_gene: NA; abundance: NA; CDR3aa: CASSYDSGTGQYF; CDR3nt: TGTGCCAGCAGTTATGATTCCGGGACGGGCCAGTACTTC
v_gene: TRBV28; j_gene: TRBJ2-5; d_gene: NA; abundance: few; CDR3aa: CASTGGAEETQYF; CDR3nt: TGTGCCAGTACGGGGGGCGCCGAAGAGACCCAGTACTTC
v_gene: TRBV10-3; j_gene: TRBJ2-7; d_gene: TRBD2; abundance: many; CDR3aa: CAISESERETAYEQYF; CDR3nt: TGTGCCATCAGTGAGTCCGAGCGGGAGACCGCCTACGAGCAGTACTTC
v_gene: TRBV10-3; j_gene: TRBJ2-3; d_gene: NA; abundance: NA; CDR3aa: CAISESRGSSTDTQYF; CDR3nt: TGTGCCATCAGTGAGTCCCGAGGATCTAGCACAGATACGCAGTATTTT
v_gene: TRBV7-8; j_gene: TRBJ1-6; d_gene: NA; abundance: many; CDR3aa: CASSPGRTETYNSPLHF; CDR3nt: TGTGCCAGCAGCCCCGGACGTACAGAGACGTATAATTCACCCCTCCACTTT
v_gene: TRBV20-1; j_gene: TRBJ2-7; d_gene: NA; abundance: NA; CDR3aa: CSARGSGSDLKSYEQYF; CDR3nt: TGCAGTGCTAGAGGGTCGGGGAGTGATCTGAAATCCTACGAGCAGTACTTC
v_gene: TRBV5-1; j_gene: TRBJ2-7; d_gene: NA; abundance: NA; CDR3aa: CASSLLGLWEQYF; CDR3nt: TGCGCCAGCAGCTTGCTAGGGCTGTGGGAGCAGTACTTC
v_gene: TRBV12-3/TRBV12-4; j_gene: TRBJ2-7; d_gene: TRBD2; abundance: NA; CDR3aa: CASRPTGTSGSSYEQYF; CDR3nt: TGTGCCAGCAGGCCCACAGGGACTAGCGGGAGCTCCTACGAGCAGTACTTC
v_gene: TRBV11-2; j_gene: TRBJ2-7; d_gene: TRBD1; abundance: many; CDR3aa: CASSQDRGVTYEQYF; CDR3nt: TGTGCCAGCAGCCAGGACAGGGGGGTTACCTACGAGCAGTACTTC
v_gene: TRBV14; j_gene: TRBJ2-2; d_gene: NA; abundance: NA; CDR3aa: CASSQVLWLVGGELFF; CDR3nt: TGTGCCAGCAGCCAAGTCTTGTGGCTAGTCGGCGGGGAGCTGTTTTTT
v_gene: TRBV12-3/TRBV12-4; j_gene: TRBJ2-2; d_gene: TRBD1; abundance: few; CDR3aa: CASRPGTGAGELFF; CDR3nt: TGTGCCAGCAGACCCGGGACAGGCGCCGGGGAGCTGTTTTTT
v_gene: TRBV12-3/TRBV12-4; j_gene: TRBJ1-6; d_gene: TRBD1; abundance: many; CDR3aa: CASTETGYNSPLHF; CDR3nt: TGTGCCAGCACCGAGACAGGGTATAATTCACCCCTCCACTTT
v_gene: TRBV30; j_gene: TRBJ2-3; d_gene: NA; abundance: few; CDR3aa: CAWSSHLDRVTDTQYF; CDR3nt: TGTGCCTGGAGCTCACACCTTGACAGAGTCACAGATACGCAGTATTTT